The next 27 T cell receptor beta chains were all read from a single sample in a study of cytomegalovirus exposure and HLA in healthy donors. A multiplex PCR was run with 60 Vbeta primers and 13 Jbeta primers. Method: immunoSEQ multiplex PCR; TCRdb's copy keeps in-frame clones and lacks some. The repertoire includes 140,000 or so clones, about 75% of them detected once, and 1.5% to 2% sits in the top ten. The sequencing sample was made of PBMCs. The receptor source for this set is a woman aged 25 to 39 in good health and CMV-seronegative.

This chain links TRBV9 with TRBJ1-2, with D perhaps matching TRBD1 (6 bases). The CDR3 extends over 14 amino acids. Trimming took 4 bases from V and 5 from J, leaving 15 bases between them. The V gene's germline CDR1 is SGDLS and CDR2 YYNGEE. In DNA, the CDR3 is TGTGCCAGCAGCCTAGGTGGGGGGGCTTATGGCTACACCTTC. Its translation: CASSLGGGAYGYTF.

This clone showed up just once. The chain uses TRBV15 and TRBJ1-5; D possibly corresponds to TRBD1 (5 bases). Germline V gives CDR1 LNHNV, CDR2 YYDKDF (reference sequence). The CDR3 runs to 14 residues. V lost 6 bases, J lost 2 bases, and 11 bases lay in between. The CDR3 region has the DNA TGTGCCACCAGTCGGGGGATGGGCAATCAGCCCCAGCATTTT. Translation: CATSRGMGNQPQHF.

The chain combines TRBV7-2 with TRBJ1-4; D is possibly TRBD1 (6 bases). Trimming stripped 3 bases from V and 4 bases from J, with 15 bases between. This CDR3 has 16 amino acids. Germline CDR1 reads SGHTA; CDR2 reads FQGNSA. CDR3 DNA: TGTGCCAGCAGCTTTGGAGGACAGCCGGGTAATGAAAAACTGTTTTTT. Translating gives CASSFGGQPGNEKLFF.

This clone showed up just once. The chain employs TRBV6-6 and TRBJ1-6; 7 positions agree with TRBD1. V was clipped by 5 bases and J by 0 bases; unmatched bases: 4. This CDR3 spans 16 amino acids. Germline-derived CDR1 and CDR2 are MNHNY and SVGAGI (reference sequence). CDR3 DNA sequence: TGTGCCAGCAGTGTACAGGGGAGCTCCTATAATTCACCCCTCCACTTT. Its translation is CASSVQGSSYNSPLHF.

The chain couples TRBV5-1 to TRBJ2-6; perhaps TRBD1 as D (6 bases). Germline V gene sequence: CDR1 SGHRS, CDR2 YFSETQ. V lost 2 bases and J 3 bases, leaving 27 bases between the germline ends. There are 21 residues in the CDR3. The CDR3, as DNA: TGCGCCAGCAGCTTCAACCCTCGTCCGCAGGGGACACTGGGTGGGGCCAACGTCCTGACTTTC. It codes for CASSFNPRPQGTLGGANVLTF.

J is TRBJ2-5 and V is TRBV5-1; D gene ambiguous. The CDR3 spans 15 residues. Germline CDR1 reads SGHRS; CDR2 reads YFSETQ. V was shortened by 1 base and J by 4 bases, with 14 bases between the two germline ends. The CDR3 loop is CASSLWASVSETQYF. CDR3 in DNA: TGCGCCAGCAGCTTGTGGGCTTCGGTGTCAGAGACCCAGTACTTC.

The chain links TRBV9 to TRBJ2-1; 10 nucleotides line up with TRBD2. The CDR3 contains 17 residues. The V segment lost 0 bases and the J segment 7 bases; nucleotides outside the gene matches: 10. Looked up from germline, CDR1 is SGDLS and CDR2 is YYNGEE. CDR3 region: CASSVVPTSGALNEQFF. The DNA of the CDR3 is TGTGCCAGCAGCGTAGTCCCCACTAGCGGGGCACTAAATGAGCAGTTCTTC.

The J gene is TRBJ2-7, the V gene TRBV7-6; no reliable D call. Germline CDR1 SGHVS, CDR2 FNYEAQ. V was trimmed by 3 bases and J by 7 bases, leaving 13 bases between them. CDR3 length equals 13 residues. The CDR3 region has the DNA TGTGCCAGCAGCTTGATAAAAGGCGGTGAGCAGTACTTC. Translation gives CASSLIKGGEQYF.

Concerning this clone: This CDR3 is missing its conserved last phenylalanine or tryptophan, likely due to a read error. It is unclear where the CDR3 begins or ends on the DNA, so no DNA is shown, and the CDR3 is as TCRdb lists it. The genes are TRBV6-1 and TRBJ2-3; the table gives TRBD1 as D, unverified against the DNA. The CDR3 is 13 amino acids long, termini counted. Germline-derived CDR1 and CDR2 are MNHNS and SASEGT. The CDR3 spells CASSDIFGLGTAL.

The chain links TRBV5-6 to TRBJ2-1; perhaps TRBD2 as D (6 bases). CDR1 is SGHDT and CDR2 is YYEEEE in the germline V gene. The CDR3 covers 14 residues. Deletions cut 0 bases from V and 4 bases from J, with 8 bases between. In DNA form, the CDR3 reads TGTGCCAGCAGCTTGGTAGCGGTTTACAATGAGCAGTTCTTC. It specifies CASSLVAVYNEQFF.

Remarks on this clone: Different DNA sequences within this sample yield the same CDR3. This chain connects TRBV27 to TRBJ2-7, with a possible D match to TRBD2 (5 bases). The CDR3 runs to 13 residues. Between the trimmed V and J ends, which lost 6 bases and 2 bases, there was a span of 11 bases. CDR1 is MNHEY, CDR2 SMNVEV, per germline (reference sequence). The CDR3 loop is CASSRRGTYEQYF. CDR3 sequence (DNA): TGTGCCAGCAGCCGACGGGGAACCTACGAGCAGTACTTC.

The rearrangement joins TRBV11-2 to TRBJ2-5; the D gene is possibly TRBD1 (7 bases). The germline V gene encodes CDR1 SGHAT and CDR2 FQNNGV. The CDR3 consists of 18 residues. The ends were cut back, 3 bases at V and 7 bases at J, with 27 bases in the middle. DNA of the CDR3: TGTGCCAGCAGCTTTAGCCCCCGCTTCGACAGGGAGGAAGGGACCCAGTACTTC. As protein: CASSFSPRFDREEGTQYF. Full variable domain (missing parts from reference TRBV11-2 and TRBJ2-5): EAGVAQSPRYKIIEKRQSVAFWCNPISGHATLYWYQQILGQGPKLLIQFQNNGVVDDSQLPKDRFSAERLKGVDSTLKIQPAKLEDSAVYLCASSFSPRFDREEGTQYFGPGTRLLVL.

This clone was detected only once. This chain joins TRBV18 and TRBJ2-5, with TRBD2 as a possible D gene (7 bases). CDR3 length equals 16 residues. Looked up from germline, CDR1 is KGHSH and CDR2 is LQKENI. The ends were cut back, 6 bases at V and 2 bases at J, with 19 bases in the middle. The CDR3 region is CASSSGGPERQETQYF. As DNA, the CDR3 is TGTGCCAGCTCCTCGGGGGGCCCCGAGAGACAAGAGACCCAGTACTTC.

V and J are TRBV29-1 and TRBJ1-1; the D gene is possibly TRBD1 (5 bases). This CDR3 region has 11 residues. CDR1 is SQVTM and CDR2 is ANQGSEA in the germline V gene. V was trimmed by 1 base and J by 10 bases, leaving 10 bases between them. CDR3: CSVEGGVRAFF. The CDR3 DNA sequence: TGCAGCGTTGAAGGGGGGGTGCGAGCTTTCTTT. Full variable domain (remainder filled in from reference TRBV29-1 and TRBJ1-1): SAVISQKPSRDICQRGTSLTIQCQVDSQVTMMFWYRQQPGQSLTLIATANQGSEATYESGFVIDKFPISRPNLTFSTLTVSNMSPEDSSIYLCSVEGGVRAFFGQGTRLTVV.

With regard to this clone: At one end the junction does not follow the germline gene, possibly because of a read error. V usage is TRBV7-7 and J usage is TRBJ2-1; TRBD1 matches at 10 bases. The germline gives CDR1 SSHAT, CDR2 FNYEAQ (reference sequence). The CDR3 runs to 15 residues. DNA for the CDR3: TGTGCTAGCAGCGAAGGTCCGGGACAGGGGACTAAGCAGTTCTTC. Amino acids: CASSEGPGQGTKQFF. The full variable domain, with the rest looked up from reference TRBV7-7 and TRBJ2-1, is GAGVSQSPRYKVTKRGQDVTLRCDPISSHATLYWYQQALGQGPEFLTYFNYEAQPDKSGLPSDRFSAERPEGSISTLTIQRTEQRDSAMYRCASSEGPGQGTKQFFGPGTRLTVL.

CDR3 region: CASTMGQRHTEAFF. The CDR3 DNA reads as TGTGCCAGCACCATGGGACAGAGGCACACTGAAGCTTTCTTT. The genes are TRBV6-1 and TRBJ1-1, with TRBD1 matching 7 bases. The CDR3 is 14 residues long. The junction had 8 bases not matched to a gene; V was cut back by 7 bases and J by 3 bases. Per the germline V gene, CDR1 is MNHNS and CDR2 is SASEGT.

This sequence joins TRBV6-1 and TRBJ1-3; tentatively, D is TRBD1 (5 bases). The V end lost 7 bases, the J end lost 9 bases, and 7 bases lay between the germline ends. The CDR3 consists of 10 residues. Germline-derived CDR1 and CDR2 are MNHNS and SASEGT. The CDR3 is CASKGATIYF. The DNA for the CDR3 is TGTGCCAGCAAAGGGGCCACCATATATTTT.

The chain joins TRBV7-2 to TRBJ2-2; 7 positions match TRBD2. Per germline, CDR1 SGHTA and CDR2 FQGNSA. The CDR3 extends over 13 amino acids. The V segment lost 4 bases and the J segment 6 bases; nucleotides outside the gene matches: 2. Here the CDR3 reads CASSSGGAGELFF. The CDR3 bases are TGTGCCAGCAGCTCGGGGGGAGCCGGGGAGCTGTTTTTT.

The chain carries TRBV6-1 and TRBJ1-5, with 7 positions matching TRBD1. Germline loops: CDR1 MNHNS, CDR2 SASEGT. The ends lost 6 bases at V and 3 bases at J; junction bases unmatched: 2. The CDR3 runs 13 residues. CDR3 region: CASRGQPNQPQHF. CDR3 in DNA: TGTGCCAGCAGGGGACAGCCCAATCAGCCCCAGCATTTT.

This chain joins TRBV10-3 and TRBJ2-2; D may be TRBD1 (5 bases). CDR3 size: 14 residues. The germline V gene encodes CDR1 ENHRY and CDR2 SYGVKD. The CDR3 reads CAAKAGSNTGELFF. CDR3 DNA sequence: TGTGCGGCCAAGGCAGGGTCGAACACCGGGGAGCTGTTTTTT.

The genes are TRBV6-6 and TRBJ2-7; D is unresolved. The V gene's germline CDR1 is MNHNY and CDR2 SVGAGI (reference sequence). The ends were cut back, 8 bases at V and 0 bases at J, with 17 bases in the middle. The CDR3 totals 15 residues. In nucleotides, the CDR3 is TGTGCCAGCGTTTCGGCAGACTCTAGCTCCTACGAGCAGTACTTC. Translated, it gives CASVSADSSSYEQYF.

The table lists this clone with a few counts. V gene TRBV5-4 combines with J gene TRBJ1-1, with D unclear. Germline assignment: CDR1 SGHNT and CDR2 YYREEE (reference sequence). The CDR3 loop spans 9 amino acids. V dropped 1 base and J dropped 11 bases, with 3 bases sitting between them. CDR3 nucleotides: TGTGCCAGCAGCTTGCTGGCTTTCTTT. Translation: CASSLLAFF.

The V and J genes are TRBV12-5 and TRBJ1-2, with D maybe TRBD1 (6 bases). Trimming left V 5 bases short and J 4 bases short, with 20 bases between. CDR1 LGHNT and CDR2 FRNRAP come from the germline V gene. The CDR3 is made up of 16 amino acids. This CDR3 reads CASGVIQDSEPYGYTF. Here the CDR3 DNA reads TGTGCTAGTGGTGTAATCCAGGACAGTGAACCCTATGGCTACACCTTC. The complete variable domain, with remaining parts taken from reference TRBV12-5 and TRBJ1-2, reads DARVTQTPRHKVTEMGQEVTMRCQPILGHNTVFWYRQTMMQGLELLAYFRNRAPLDDSGMPKDRFSAEMPDATLATLKIQPSEPRDSAVYFCASGVIQDSEPYGYTFGSGTRLTVV.

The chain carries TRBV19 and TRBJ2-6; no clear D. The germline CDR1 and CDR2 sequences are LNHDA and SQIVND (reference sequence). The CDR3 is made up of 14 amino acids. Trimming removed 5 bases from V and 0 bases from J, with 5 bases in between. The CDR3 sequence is CASSYSSGANVLTF. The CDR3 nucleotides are TGTGCCAGTAGTTATAGCTCTGGGGCCAACGTCCTGACTTTC.

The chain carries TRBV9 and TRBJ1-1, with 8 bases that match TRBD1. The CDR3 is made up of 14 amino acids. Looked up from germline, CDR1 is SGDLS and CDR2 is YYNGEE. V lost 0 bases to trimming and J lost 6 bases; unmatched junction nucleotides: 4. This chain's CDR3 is CASSVGQGASEAFF. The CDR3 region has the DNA TGTGCCAGCAGCGTAGGGCAGGGGGCCTCTGAAGCTTTCTTT.

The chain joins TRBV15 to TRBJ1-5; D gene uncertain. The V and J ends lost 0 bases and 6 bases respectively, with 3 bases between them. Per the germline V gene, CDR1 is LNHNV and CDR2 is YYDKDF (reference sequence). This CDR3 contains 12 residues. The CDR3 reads CATSRDSQPQHF. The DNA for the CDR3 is TGTGCCACCAGCAGAGATAGTCAGCCCCAGCATTTT.

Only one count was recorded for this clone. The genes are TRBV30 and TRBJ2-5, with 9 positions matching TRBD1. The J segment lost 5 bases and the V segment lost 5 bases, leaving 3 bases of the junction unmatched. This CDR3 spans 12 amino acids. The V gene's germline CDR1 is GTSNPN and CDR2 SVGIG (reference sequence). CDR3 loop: CAWYRGLETQYF. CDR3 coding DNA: TGTGCCTGGTACAGGGGGCTGGAGACCCAGTACTTC.